The 5 T cell receptor beta chains reported below all come from one sample, sequenced in a study of cytomegalovirus exposure and HLA in healthy donors. PCR primers comprised 60 Vbeta and 13 Jbeta primers. Produced via immunoSEQ multiplex PCR; TCRdb's table is partial and in-frame only. The data contain over 150,000 clones, around 74% of them singletons. Sequencing was performed on PBMCs. These receptor sequences come from a man younger than 35 in good health and CMV-seronegative.

This clone was recorded a few times. The gene calls are TRBV9 and TRBJ2-7; 7 bases align to TRBD1. V lost 0 bases, J lost 5 bases, and 17 bases stayed unmatched. Germline V gives CDR1 SGDLS, CDR2 YYNGEE. This CDR3 has 18 residues. In nucleotides, the CDR3 is TGTGCCAGCAGCGTAGGCCTGGAAGACAGGGAGTGTGAAAACGAGCAGTACGTC. Its translation is CASSVGLEDRECENEQYV.

The chain links TRBV5-1 to TRBJ2-2, with D unclear. V lost 0 bases, J lost 7 bases, and 13 bases lay in between. CDR1 and CDR2 from the germline V gene are SGHRS and YFSETQ. This CDR3 is 15 amino acids long. CDR3 nucleotides: TGCGCCAGCAGCTTGGACCCGCTTTCGGGCGGGGAGCTGTTTTTT. Amino acids: CASSLDPLSGGELFF. The variable domain in full, with the rest retrieved from reference TRBV5-1 and TRBJ2-2, is KAGVTQTPRYLIKTRGQQVTLSCSPISGHRSVSWYQQTPGQGLQFLFEYFSETQRNKGNFPGRFSGRQFSNSRSEMNVSTLELGDSALYLCASSLDPLSGGELFFGEGSRLTVL.

The rearrangement uses TRBV5-1 and TRBJ2-3; tentatively, D is TRBD1 (6 bases). In germline, CDR1 is SGHRS, CDR2 YFSETQ. Trimming shortened V by 2 bases and J by 1 base, and 17 bases separated the two germline ends. The CDR3 sequence is 17 residues long. The DNA of the CDR3 is TGCGCCAGCAGCTTCGACCTACAGGGTGGGGGCACAGATACGCAGTATTTT. This encodes CASSFDLQGGGTDTQYF.

The V gene is TRBV11-3, the J gene TRBJ2-7; possibly TRBD2 for D (6 bases). Germline lookup yields CDR1 SGHNT and CDR2 YENEEA. Trimming cost V 1 base and J 6 bases, with 10 bases left between them. This CDR3 has 13 residues. The CDR3: CASSLGPGGEQYF. CDR3 coding DNA: TGTGCCAGCAGCTTAGGGCCCGGGGGCGAGCAGTACTTC.

The rearrangement joins TRBV7-6 to TRBJ1-1, with a possible D match to TRBD1 (5 bases). The CDR3 covers 14 residues. The V end lost 5 bases, the J end lost 0 bases, and 10 bases lay between the germline ends. Germline V gene sequence: CDR1 SGHVS, CDR2 FNYEAQ. The CDR3 here is CASSPRGLNTEAFF. The CDR3 DNA reads TGTGCCAGCAGCCCCCGGGGGTTGAACACTGAAGCTTTCTTT.